This entry is about one T cell receptor beta chain. The assay was immunoSEQ multiplex PCR, and TCRdb's table has in-frame clones only and misses some. The sample shows 130,000 to 150,000 clones, about nine tenths of them seen only once. This CDR3 spans 15 amino acids. CDR1 and CDR2 (germline): MNHEY, SVGAGI. Unmatched junction bases numbered 1, after V lost 2 bases and J lost 2 bases. This sample was taken from a study of T cell responses to AZD1222 COVID-19 vaccine. This receptor was identified in an adult in good health. The rearrangement joins TRBV6-5 to TRBJ2-7; TRBD2 aligns across 12 bases. Source: peripheral blood, taken on day 0 of MenACWY control vaccination. The CDR3 protein is CASSYRLAGAYEQYF. The CDR3 bases are TGTGCCAGCAGTTACCGACTAGCGGGGGCCTACGAGCAGTACTTC.